This T cell receptor beta chain is drawn from a study of T cell clonotyping in hematopoietic cell transplantation. Sequenced by immunoSEQ multiplex PCR; TCRdb stores in-frame clones only, minus some. The repertoire includes fewer than 80,000 clones, around 94% of them detected once, and 1.6% sits in the top ten. Study results and limitations: Broader posttransplant TCR repertoire diversity was predicted by graft donor and pretransplant recipient Inverse Simpson Index values.

Concerning this clone itself: The antigen remains undetermined.

The clonotype was recovered from a man aged 45-60 years in good health. Some clones in this sample may be carry-over from other donors' samples. Sequencing was done on a sample of peripheral blood mononuclear cells.

CDR3: CASSPDPGRREQYF. In nucleotides, the CDR3 is TGTGCCAGCAGCCCCGACCCAGGTCGGCGCGAGCAGTACTTC. The rearrangement joins TRBV2 to TRBJ2-7; D is ambiguous. The CDR3 covers 14 residues. Trimming cost V 6 bases and J 6 bases, with 18 bases left between them. Germline-derived CDR1 and CDR2 are SNHLY and FYNNEI.